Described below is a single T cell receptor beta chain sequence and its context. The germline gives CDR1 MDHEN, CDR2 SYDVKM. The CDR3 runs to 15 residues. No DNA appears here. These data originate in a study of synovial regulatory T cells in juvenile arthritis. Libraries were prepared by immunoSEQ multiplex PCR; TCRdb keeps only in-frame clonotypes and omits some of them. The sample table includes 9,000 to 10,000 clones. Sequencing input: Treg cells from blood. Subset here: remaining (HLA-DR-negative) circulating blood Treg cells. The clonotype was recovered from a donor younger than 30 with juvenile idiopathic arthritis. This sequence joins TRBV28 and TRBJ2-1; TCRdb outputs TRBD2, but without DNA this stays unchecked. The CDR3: CASSLSGGGRNEQFF.